This TCR beta chain was profiled in a study of T cells after yellow fever vaccination. This CDR3 is built from 10 residues. The V end was cut by 6 bases, the J end by 11 bases, with 7 bases between. Per the germline V gene, CDR1 is MGHDK and CDR2 is SYGVNS. Production of TCR cDNA was by 5'RACE template switching, which also added a universal primer site and UMIs. TCRdb re-analysed the 5' RACE reads in MiXCR, keeping a single row per CDR3 protein. The repertoire holds roughly 28,000 distinct CDR3 sequences, with roughly 4.5% as singletons. This clonotype was counted only a few times. This receptor was taken from a man younger than 35 who received the YFV17D yellow fever vaccine. The sequencing used PBMCs, either bulk or a sorted T-cell subset (CD4+, CD8+, memory, or dextramer-sorted; not recorded which), collected on the day of the yellow fever booster vaccination. The gene calls are TRBV25-1 and TRBJ1-4; unclear D gene. This CDR3 reads CASRGDKLFF. As DNA, the CDR3 is TGTGCCAGCAGGGGTGACAAACTGTTTTTT.